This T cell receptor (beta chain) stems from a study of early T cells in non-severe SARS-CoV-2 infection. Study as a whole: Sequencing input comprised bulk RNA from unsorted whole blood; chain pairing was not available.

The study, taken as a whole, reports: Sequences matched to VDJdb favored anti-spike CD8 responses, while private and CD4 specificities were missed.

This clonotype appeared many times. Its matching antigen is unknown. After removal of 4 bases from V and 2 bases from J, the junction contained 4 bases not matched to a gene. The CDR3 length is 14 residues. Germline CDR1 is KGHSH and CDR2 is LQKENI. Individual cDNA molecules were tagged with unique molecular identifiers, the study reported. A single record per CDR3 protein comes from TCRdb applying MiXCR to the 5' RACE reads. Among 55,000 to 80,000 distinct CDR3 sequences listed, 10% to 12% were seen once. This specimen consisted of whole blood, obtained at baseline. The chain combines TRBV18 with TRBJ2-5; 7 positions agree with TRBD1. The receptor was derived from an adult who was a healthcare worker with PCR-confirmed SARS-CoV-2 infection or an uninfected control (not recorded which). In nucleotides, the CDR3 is TGTGCCAGCTCACTGACGGGACAGCAAGAGACCCAGTACTTC. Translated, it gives CASSLTGQQETQYF.